The 20 T cell receptor beta chains reported below all come from one sample, sequenced in a study of PD-1 blockade in classical Hodgkin lymphoma. Each patient's relapse followed autologous stem cell transplantation, and brentuximab vedotin exposure varied. Libraries were prepared by immunoSEQ multiplex PCR; TCRdb keeps only in-frame clonotypes and omits some of them. The profile shows approximately 80,000 clones, approximately 91% of them singletons. The sequencing here drew on peripheral blood mononuclear cells (PBMCs), taken at baseline. The receptors were sampled from a human donor with classical Hodgkin lymphoma.

The chain joins TRBV10-2 to TRBJ2-3; 10 positions match TRBD2. Germline CDR1 WSHSY, CDR2 SAAADI. V dropped 6 bases and J dropped 6; count of bases not matched to a gene: 6. This CDR3 contains 14 residues. In nucleotides, the CDR3 is TGCGCCAGCAGCCCCGGGACTAGCGAGGATACGCAGTATTTT. It encodes CASSPGTSEDTQYF.

The chain has TRBV7-8 and TRBJ1-2, with 11 bases fitting TRBD1. With V trimmed by 1 base and J by 7 bases, 11 bases remained unmatched. CDR3 length: 17 amino acids. From germline, CDR1 is SGHVS and CDR2 FQNEAQ. The CDR3 reads CASSLVGTGGAQVGYTF. CDR3 coding DNA: TGTGCCAGCAGCTTAGTGGGGACAGGGGGTGCCCAAGTTGGCTACACCTTC.

The gene calls are TRBV6-1 and TRBJ1-5; tentatively, D is TRBD1 (6 bases). This CDR3 spans 14 amino acids. Germline V gene lookup returns CDR1 MNHNS and CDR2 SASEGT. Trimming took 6 bases from V and 7 from J, leaving 16 bases between them. The CDR3: CASSLNRVRQPQHF. The CDR3 DNA reads as TGTGCCAGCAGCCTAAACAGGGTCCGGCAGCCCCAGCATTTT.

This CDR3 reads CASSSRQGQTQYF. In DNA, the CDR3 is TGTGCCAGCAGCTCGCGACAGGGGCAGACCCAGTACTTC. V is TRBV7-9 and J is TRBJ2-5; TRBD1 matches 8 bases. With 4 bases clipped from V and 6 bases from J, the junction kept 4 bases outside the gene matches. The CDR3 spans 13 residues. Looked up from germline, CDR1 is SEHNR and CDR2 is FQNEAQ (reference sequence).

The rearrangement links TRBV5-1 to TRBJ2-5; a possible D gene is TRBD2 (5 bases). This CDR3 has 15 residues. The germline gives CDR1 SGHRS, CDR2 YFSETQ. The V end was cut by 1 base, the J end by 4 bases, with 14 bases between. Here the CDR3 DNA reads TGCGCCAGCAGCTTGTTCTTGGGGAGTGGAGAGACCCAGTACTTC. It specifies CASSLFLGSGETQYF.

In its sample, this clone was seen once. The chain recombines TRBV5-1 with TRBJ2-1; 10 bases line up with TRBD2. V trimming: 2 bases; J trimming: 3 bases; junction bases outside the gene matches: 2. The CDR3 is made up of 15 amino acids. CDR1 and CDR2 (germline): SGHRS, YFSETQ. The CDR3 bases are TGCGCCAGCAGCTTAACTAGCGGGGTCTACAATGAGCAGTTCTTC. Its protein is CASSLTSGVYNEQFF.

The chain combines TRBV7-9 with TRBJ1-4; TRBD1 matches at 10 bases. Germline V lookup: CDR1 SEHNR, CDR2 FQNEAQ (reference sequence). The junction had 3 bases not matched to a gene; V was cut back by 2 bases and J by 6 bases. The CDR3 totals 15 residues. The CDR3 protein is CASSLTGTGDEKLFF. The DNA for the CDR3 is TGTGCCAGCAGCTTAACCGGGACAGGGGATGAAAAACTGTTTTTT.

This chain uses TRBV5-1 with TRBJ2-7; no firm D call. Between the trimmed V and J ends, which lost 7 bases and 2 bases, there was a span of 19 bases. CDR1 is SGHRS, CDR2 YFSETQ, per germline. The CDR3 contains 15 residues. The CDR3 DNA is TGCGCCAGCCACCTCCAACCGGGTCCTACCTACGAGCAGTACTTC. This gives the protein CASHLQPGPTYEQYF. The full variable domain, in which reference TRBV5-1 and TRBJ2-7 provide the parts outside the CDR3, is KAGVTQTPRYLIKTRGQQVTLSCSPISGHRSVSWYQQTPGQGLQFLFEYFSETQRNKGNFPGRFSGRQFSNSRSEMNVSTLELGDSALYLCASHLQPGPTYEQYFGPGTRLTVT.

This chain links TRBV19 with TRBJ1-1; D is uncertain. Trimming took off 7 bases at V and 1 base at J, with 10 bases between the two ends. The CDR3 consists of 13 residues. Germline loops: CDR1 LNHDA, CDR2 SQIVND (reference sequence). The CDR3 DNA sequence: TGTGCCAGTATGAGAGGACCGAACACTGAAGCTTTCTTT. Protein sequence: CASMRGPNTEAFF.

The genes are TRBV5-4 and TRBJ2-5, with D tentatively TRBD2 (5 bases). The CDR3 is 13 amino acids. Trimming removed 4 bases at V and 5 bases at J, with 12 bases between. Germline V gene sequence: CDR1 SGHNT, CDR2 YYREEE (reference sequence). CDR3: CASSVFGVETQYF. CDR3 sequence (DNA): TGTGCCAGCAGCGTATTCGGGGTCGAGACCCAGTACTTC.

This chain joins TRBV29-1 and TRBJ2-1, with TRBD1 matching 9 bases. Losses at the gene ends were 8 bases for V and 4 bases for J; bases not matched to a gene: 9. In germline, CDR1 is SQVTM, CDR2 ANQGSEA. The CDR3 consists of 14 residues. CDR3 sequence: CSSEGTGSYNEQFF. Here the CDR3 DNA reads TGCAGCTCCGAAGGGACAGGGAGTTACAATGAGCAGTTCTTC.

The chain links TRBV18 to TRBJ1-4, with D uncertain. The CDR3 is 16 amino acids. V was trimmed by 3 bases and J by 0 bases, leaving 11 bases between them. Germline CDR1 reads KGHSH; CDR2 reads LQKENI. CDR3 amino acids: CASSPTNPTTNEKLFF. The CDR3 nucleotides are TGTGCCAGCTCACCTACGAACCCCACAACTAATGAAAAACTGTTTTTT.

The genes are TRBV2 and TRBJ1-5; 8 bases line up with TRBD1. The germline gives CDR1 SNHLY, CDR2 FYNNEI. This CDR3 has 14 amino acids. The V segment lost 6 bases and the J segment 6 bases; nucleotides outside the gene matches: 7. CDR3 protein: CASRGRQGSQPQHF. In DNA, the CDR3 is TGTGCCAGCAGGGGCCGACAGGGGAGTCAGCCCCAGCATTTT.

The chain employs TRBV11-2 and TRBJ2-7, with TRBD2 matching over 13 bases. Germline V gene sequence: CDR1 SGHAT, CDR2 FQNNGV. The CDR3 extends over 17 amino acids. The V segment lost 5 bases and the J segment 6 bases; nucleotides outside the gene matches: 13. The CDR3 coding sequence is TGTGCCAGCAGCCAAATTAGAACTAGCGGGAGGGCCCGCGAGCAGTACTTC. It codes for CASSQIRTSGRAREQYF.

The chain couples TRBV4-3 to TRBJ2-7; D unresolved. The germline V gene has CDR1 LGHNA and CDR2 YSLEER. Trimming took off 0 bases at V and 4 bases at J, with 13 bases between the two ends. This CDR3 region has 15 residues. As DNA, the CDR3 is TGCGCCAGCAGCCAAGATTCTCAGGTGGCGTACGAGCAGTACTTC. The encoded protein is CASSQDSQVAYEQYF.

The V call is TRBV13, the J call TRBJ2-7; TRBD1 agrees at 12 bases. V gave up 0 bases and J gave up 5 bases; unmatched junction bases: 5. The CDR3 is made up of 16 amino acids. Germline V gene lookup returns CDR1 PRHDT and CDR2 FYEKMQ (reference sequence). In nucleotides, the CDR3 is TGTGCCAGCAGCTTAGGCCGGGACAGGGGGCCCCACGAGCAGTACTTC. Translation: CASSLGRDRGPHEQYF.

The gene calls are TRBV10-2 and TRBJ2-7, with 7 bases matching TRBD2. CDR3 length: 19 amino acids. Germline lookup yields CDR1 WSHSY and CDR2 SAAADI. J gave up 3 bases and V 8 bases, and 25 bases lay outside the gene matches. The chain's CDR3 is CASRPGGGTRGSGLYEQYF. As DNA, the CDR3 is TGCGCCAGCCGCCCGGGTGGTGGGACGCGGGGTAGCGGGCTCTACGAGCAGTACTTC.

The V gene is TRBV7-9, the J gene TRBJ2-7; possible D gene TRBD2, 5 bases. Germline CDR1 SEHNR, CDR2 FQNEAQ (reference sequence). V dropped 3 bases and J dropped 5 bases, with 17 bases sitting between them. This CDR3 contains 15 residues. In DNA, the CDR3 is TGTGCCAGCAGCTTTTTGGAGGTACCCGCGGACGAGCAGTACTTC. It specifies CASSFLEVPADEQYF.

The chain uses TRBV7-8 and TRBJ2-5; unclear D gene. V dropped 1 base and J dropped 0 bases, with 9 bases sitting between them. The V gene's germline CDR1 is SGHVS and CDR2 FQNEAQ. The CDR3 has 15 amino acids. CDR3 protein: CASSLVATNQETQYF. CDR3 bases: TGTGCCAGCAGCTTAGTTGCGACAAACCAAGAGACCCAGTACTTC.

The rearrangement links TRBV4-3 to TRBJ2-7, with D hard to call. Trimming stripped 1 base from V and 3 bases from J, with 13 bases between. This CDR3 comprises 15 residues. Germline CDR1 reads LGHNA; CDR2 reads YSLEER. The CDR3 protein is CASSQGALQLYEQYF. Written as DNA, the CDR3 is TGCGCCAGCAGCCAAGGGGCTCTTCAACTCTACGAGCAGTACTTC.